This T cell receptor (beta chain) was obtained from a study of PD-1 blockade in classical Hodgkin lymphoma. Study-wide results and limits: Any patient who commenced nivolumab under 1 year after ASCT was excluded. Why the repertoires differ is still unclear, perhaps disease activity or prior therapy. CD8+ TCR diversity did not rise significantly by C4D1, unlike CD4+. Compared with healthy donors, newly diagnosed patients reportedly showed lower baseline TCR diversity.

The time point was: cycle 4 day 1 (C4D1), after 5 to 7 weeks of nivolumab. Each and every patient relapsed after autologous stem cell transplantation, and patients got differing brentuximab vedotin exposure. Generated by immunoSEQ multiplex PCR, the TCRdb table keeps only in-frame clones and is missing some. In the table there are roughly 100,000 clones, about 92% of which are singletons. Concerning this clone: Its matching antigen is unknown.

This TCR was recovered from a human donor with classical Hodgkin lymphoma. This specimen was peripheral blood mononuclear cells (PBMCs), taken before the fourth cycle of nivolumab.

The DNA for the CDR3 is TGTGCCAGCAGTCCCGCCGGGGGGTACGGAGAGACCCAGTACTTC. Residues: CASSPAGGYGETQYF. J is TRBJ2-5 and V is TRBV28; 7 bases fit TRBD2. The V and J ends lost 5 bases and 4 bases, in that order; junction bases with no gene match: 10. This CDR3 has 15 residues. Looked up from germline, CDR1 is MDHEN and CDR2 is SYDVKM.